The count of the clone carrying this TCR beta chain is one. Reverse transcription used about 0.45 to 1 ug RNA and random hexamers. From the immunoSEQ multiplex PCR reads, TCRdb called clonotypes with MiXCR, one entry per CDR3 protein. The data hold around 220,000 distinct CDR3 sequences, with roughly 90% observed a single time. This specimen belongs to a study of CD8 T cells in Susac syndrome. The CDR3 has 13 residues. Deletions cut 5 bases from V and 5 bases from J, with 13 bases between. In germline, CDR1 is SEHNR, CDR2 FQNEAQ (reference sequence). This sequence was found in a human donor with multiple sclerosis. Sequenced sample: CD8+ T cells from PBMCs. The V gene is TRBV7-9, the J gene TRBJ2-7; D gene uncertain. Here the CDR3 DNA reads TGTGCCAGCAGCGATACTCCTACCCACGAGCAGTACTTC. Amino acid sequence: CASSDTPTHEQYF.